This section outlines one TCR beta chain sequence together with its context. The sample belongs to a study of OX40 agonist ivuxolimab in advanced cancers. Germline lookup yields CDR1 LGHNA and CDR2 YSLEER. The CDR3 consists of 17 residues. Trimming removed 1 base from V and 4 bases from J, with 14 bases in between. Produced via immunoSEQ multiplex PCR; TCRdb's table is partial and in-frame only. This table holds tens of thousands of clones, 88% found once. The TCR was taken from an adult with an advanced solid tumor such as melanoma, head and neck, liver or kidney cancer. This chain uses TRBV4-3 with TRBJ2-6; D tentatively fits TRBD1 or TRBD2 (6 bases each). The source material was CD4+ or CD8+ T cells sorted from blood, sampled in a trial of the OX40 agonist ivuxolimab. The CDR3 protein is CASSQGFRGGGANVLTF. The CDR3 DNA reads TGCGCCAGCAGCCAAGGTTTCAGGGGAGGCGGGGCCAACGTCCTGACTTTC.